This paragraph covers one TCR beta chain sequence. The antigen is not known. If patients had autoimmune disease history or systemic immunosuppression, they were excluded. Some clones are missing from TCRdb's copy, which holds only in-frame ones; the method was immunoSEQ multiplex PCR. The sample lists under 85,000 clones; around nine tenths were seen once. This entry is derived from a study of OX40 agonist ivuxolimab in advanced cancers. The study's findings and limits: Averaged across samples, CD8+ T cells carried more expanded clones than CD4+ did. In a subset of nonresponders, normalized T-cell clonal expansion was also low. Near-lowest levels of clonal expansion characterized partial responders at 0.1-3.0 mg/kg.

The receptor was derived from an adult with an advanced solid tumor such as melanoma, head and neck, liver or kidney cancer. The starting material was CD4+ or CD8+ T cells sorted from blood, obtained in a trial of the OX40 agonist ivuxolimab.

In DNA, the CDR3 is TGTGCCAGCAGCTTGCTGCAGAACACCGGGGAGCTGTTTTTT. Translated, it gives CASSLLQNTGELFF. The J gene is TRBJ2-2, the V gene TRBV7-2; the D is unclear. The CDR3 totals 14 residues. V lost 3 bases to trimming and J lost 1 base, with 6 bases between them. From germline, CDR1 is SGHTA and CDR2 FQGNSA.